The entry below describes one T cell receptor beta chain. Its antigen is unknown. This entry is derived from a study of identical twins. cDNA carried unique molecular identifiers, and a universal primer site was added by template switching. TCRdb analysed the 5' RACE reads with MiXCR anew, one entry per CDR3 protein. Altogether a few hundred thousand distinct CDR3 sequences are present, 7% to 9.5% being singletons, with the ten largest covering 8% to 9.5%. Study conclusions and caveats: Cross-sectional statistical analysis was relied on for the conclusions, without the same donors being followed. Beta out-of-frame sequences displayed a weaker excess of sharing between twins. Twin pairs' shared out-of-frame alpha sequences were enriched in low generation probability.

Germline loops: CDR1 MNHNS, CDR2 SASEGT. The CDR3 covers 14 residues. V dropped 5 bases and J dropped 3; count of bases not matched to a gene: 6. Specimen: naive T cells sorted from blood. The chain recombines TRBV6-1 with TRBJ1-1, with 7 bases lining up with TRBD1. The clonotype was recovered from a woman aged 50 to 65 in good health. For the CDR3, the DNA is TGTGCCAGCAGTTACAGCCAGGGGGACACTGAAGCTTTCTTT. Protein: CASSYSQGDTEAFF.